The following is a T cell receptor (beta chain) sequence with its context. This sample stems from a study of CD8 T cells in Susac syndrome. A quantity of about 0.5 to 1 ug RNA underwent reverse transcription using random hexamers. TCRdb recomputed calls from the immunoSEQ multiplex PCR reads with MiXCR, one row per CDR3 protein. This sample has just over 150,000 distinct CDR3 sequences; 85% to 95% occur once, and the top ten carry approximately 0.15%. Germline V gene lookup returns CDR1 SGDLS and CDR2 YYNGEE. There are 14 residues in the CDR3. J lost 5 bases, V lost 3 bases, and 4 bases had no gene match.

The chain has TRBV9 and TRBJ2-3; 9 bases fit TRBD1. This clonotype was obtained from a human donor with Susac syndrome. Specimen: CD4+ T cells from PBMCs. In DNA form, the CDR3 reads TGTGCCAGCAGCGCCGGGACAGGGAGAGATACGCAGTATTTT. Protein: CASSAGTGRDTQYF.